The clone carrying this T cell receptor (beta chain) was seen only a few times. The entry originates in a study of blood T cell repertoires in COVID-19. Study in general: The samples span acute and convalescent COVID-19 from the United States, Italy and Spain. PBMCs, B-cell-depleted T cells, or T cells were the source of the cDNA or gDNA that made up the material.

Enrolment of Seattle patients took place during active infection, and they were followed longitudinally. The CDR3 is made up of 17 amino acids. J was trimmed by 2 bases and V by 3 bases; bases with no gene match: 10. Per the germline V gene, CDR1 is KGHDR and CDR2 is SFDVKD. Per the original data handling: The assay estimated nucleated cells by amplifying reference gene primers. TCRdb keeps only in-frame clones here, not all; method: immunoSEQ multiplex PCR. For V, J and clone size, that table is used; D and trimming come from the DNA. The sample holds 450,000 or so clones, roughly 90% seen once. This TCR derives from a young man with COVID-19, enrolled during active disease. The sequenced sample was peripheral blood. The gene calls are TRBV24-1 and TRBJ2-7; the match to TRBD1 covers 9 bases. CDR3 loop: CATSDPSGTGKAYEQYF. DNA for the CDR3: TGTGCCACCAGTGATCCCTCCGGGACAGGGAAGGCCTACGAGCAGTACTTC.